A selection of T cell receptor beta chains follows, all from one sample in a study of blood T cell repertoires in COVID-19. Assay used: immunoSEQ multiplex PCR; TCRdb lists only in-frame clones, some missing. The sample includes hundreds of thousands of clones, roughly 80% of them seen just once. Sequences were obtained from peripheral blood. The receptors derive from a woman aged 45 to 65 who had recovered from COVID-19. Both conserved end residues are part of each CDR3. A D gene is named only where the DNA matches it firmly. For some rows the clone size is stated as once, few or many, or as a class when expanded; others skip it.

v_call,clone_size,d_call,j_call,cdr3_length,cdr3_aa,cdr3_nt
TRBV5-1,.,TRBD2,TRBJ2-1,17,CASSPTNFREGSNEQFF,TGCGCCAGCAGCCCGACGAACTTCCGGGAGGGTAGCAATGAGCAGTTCTTC
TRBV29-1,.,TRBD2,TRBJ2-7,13,CSVVLAGGREQYF,TGCAGCGTCGTCCTAGCGGGAGGGCGCGAGCAGTACTTC
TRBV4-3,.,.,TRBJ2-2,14,CASGNTGFTGELFF,TGCGCCAGTGGGAATACAGGGTTCACCGGGGAGCTGTTTTTT
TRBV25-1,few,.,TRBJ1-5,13,CASSWGDNQPQHF,TGTGCCAGCAGTTGGGGGGACAATCAGCCCCAGCATTTT
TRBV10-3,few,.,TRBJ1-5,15,CAISESMGENQPQHF,TGTGCCATCAGTGAGTCAATGGGAGAGAATCAGCCCCAGCATTTT
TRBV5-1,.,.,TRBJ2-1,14,CASSLARVPIEQFF,TGCGCCAGCAGCCTCGCCCGAGTCCCCATTGAGCAGTTCTTC
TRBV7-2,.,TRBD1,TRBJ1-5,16,CASSLGRDRAHQPQHF,TGTGCCAGCAGCCTCGGTCGGGACAGGGCCCATCAGCCCCAGCATTTT
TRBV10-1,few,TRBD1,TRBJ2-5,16,CASSNVRQGSKETQYF,TGCGCCAGCAGTAATGTACGACAGGGGTCGAAAGAGACCCAGTACTTC
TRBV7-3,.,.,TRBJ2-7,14,CASSPQGRHYEQYF,TGTGCCAGCAGTCCCCAGGGGAGACACTACGAGCAGTACTTC
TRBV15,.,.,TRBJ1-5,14,CATSRGGGGQPQHF,TGTGCCACCAGCAGAGGTGGGGGAGGCCAGCCCCAGCATTTT
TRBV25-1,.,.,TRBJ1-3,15,CASSEYGASGNTIYF,TGTGCCAGCAGTGAATATGGGGCATCTGGAAACACCATATATTTT
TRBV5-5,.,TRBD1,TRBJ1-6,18,CASSPAGAGGPYNSPLHF,TGTGCCAGCAGCCCGGCAGGTGCAGGGGGTCCTTATAATTCACCCCTCCACTTT
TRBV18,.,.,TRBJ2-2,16,CASSPRQITNTGELFF,TGTGCCAGCTCACCGCGACAGATAACGAACACCGGGGAGCTGTTTTTT
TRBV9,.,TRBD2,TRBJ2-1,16,CASSTPRGGLYNEQFF,TGTGCCAGCAGCACCCCCCGGGGGGGCCTTTACAATGAGCAGTTCTTC
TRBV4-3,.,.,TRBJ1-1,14,CASSQDAGRTEAFF,TGCGCCAGCAGCCAAGATGCGGGTAGGACTGAAGCTTTCTTT
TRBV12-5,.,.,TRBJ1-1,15,CASGIGGAENTEAFF,TGTGCTAGTGGCATAGGGGGGGCGGAGAACACTGAAGCTTTCTTT
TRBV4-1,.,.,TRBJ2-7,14,CASSQGRDPYEQYF,TGCGCCAGCAGCCAAGGGAGGGATCCCTACGAGCAGTACTTC
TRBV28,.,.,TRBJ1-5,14,CASSSTGRNQPQHF,TGTGCCAGCAGTTCCACAGGGCGAAATCAGCCCCAGCATTTT
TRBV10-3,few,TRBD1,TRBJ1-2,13,CAISETGGWGYTF,TGTGCCATCAGTGAGACAGGGGGCTGGGGCTACACCTTC
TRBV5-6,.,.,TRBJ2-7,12,CASSLAGTGQYF,TGTGCCAGCAGCTTGGCCGGTACTGGGCAGTACTTC
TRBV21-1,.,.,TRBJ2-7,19,CASSKRGEDRRVNSDEQYF,TGTGCCAGCAGCAAACGGGGAGAGGACAGGCGTGTCAATAGTGACGAGCAGTACTTC
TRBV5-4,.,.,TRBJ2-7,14,CASSIWGRSYEQYF,TGTGCCAGCAGCATATGGGGGAGGTCCTACGAGCAGTACTTC
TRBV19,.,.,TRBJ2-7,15,CASSRGTPSSYEQYF,TGTGCCAGTAGTCGAGGGACTCCGAGCTCCTACGAGCAGTACTTC
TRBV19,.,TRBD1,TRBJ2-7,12,CATLGQGVGQYF,TGTGCCACCCTCGGACAGGGGGTTGGGCAGTACTTC
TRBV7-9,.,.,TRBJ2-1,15,CASSFGDFSYNEQFF,TGTGCCAGCAGCTTTGGGGACTTCTCCTACAATGAGCAGTTCTTC
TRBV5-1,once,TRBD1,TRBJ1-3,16,CASSWATGGRRNTIYF,TGCGCCAGCAGCTGGGCGACAGGGGGCAGGAGAAACACCATATATTTT
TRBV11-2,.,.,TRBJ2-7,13,CASSLQAYYEQYF,TGTGCCAGCAGCTTACAGGCCTACTACGAGCAGTACTTC
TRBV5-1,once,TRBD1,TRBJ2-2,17,CASSYAIGGEGTGELFF,TGCGCCAGCAGCTACGCTATAGGGGGCGAAGGCACCGGGGAGCTGTTTTTT
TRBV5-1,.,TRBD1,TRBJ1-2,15,CASSASAGGDYGYTF,TGCGCCAGCAGCGCCTCTGCAGGGGGTGACTATGGCTACACCTTC
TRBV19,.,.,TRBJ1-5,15,CASRDGGLSNQPQHF,TGTGCCAGTAGGGATGGCGGGCTGAGCAATCAGCCCCAGCATTTT
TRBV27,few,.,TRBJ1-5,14,CASSLRQGYQPQHF,TGTGCCAGCAGTTTGAGGCAGGGGTATCAGCCCCAGCATTTT
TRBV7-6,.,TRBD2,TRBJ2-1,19,CASSLALRAGLSSYNEQFF,TGTGCCAGCAGCTTAGCGTTAAGGGCGGGACTAAGCTCCTACAATGAGCAGTTCTTC
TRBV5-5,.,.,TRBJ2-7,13,CASSLFGSYEQYF,TGTGCCAGCAGCTTGTTCGGTAGCTACGAGCAGTACTTC
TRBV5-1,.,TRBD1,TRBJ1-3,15,CASSAGTGVGNTIYF,TGCGCCAGCAGCGCCGGGACAGGGGTTGGAAACACCATATATTTT
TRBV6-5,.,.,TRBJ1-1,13,CASSYSRTTEAFF,TGTGCCAGCAGTTACTCGAGGACTACTGAAGCTTTCTTT
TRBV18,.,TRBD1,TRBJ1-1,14,CASSPLSGGTEAFF,TGTGCCAGCTCACCACTGTCAGGGGGCACTGAAGCTTTCTTT
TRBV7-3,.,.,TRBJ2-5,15,CASSLNEGGRETQYF,TGTGCCAGCAGCTTAAACGAAGGGGGACGGGAGACCCAGTACTTC
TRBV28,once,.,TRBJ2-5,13,CASSLELVKTQYF,TGTGCCAGCAGTTTAGAGCTCGTGAAGACCCAGTACTTC
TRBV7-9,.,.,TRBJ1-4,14,CASSRRRSGEKLFF,TGTGCCAGCAGCCGGAGACGGTCTGGTGAAAAACTGTTTTTT
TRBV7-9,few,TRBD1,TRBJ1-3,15,CASSSGLGRGDTIYF,TGTGCCAGCAGCTCCGGACTCGGCAGGGGGGACACCATATATTTT
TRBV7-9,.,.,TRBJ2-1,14,CASSLGAGQAEQFF,TGTGCCAGCAGCTTAGGTGCAGGCCAGGCCGAGCAGTTCTTC
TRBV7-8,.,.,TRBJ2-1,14,CASLQGGDYNEQFF,TGTGCCAGCCTTCAGGGGGGAGATTACAATGAGCAGTTCTTC
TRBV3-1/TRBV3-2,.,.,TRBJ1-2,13,CASSLTENYGYTF,TGTGCCAGCTCGTTGACAGAGAACTATGGCTACACCTTC
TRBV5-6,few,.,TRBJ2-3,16,CASSLSRAAWIDTQYF,TGTGCCAGCAGCTTGTCGCGGGCCGCTTGGATTGATACGCAGTATTTT
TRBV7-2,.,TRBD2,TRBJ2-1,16,CASSVNGASGGGEQFF,TGTGCCAGCAGCGTGAATGGGGCTAGCGGGGGGGGAGAGCAGTTCTTC
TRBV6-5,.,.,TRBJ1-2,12,CASDQGFYGYTF,TGTGCCAGCGACCAGGGGTTCTATGGCTACACCTTC
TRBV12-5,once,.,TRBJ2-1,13,CASGPAGVYEQFF,TGTGCTAGTGGTCCCGCAGGGGTATACGAGCAGTTCTTC
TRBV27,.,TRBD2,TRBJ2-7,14,CASSLGAGGYEQYF,TGTGCCAGCAGTTTGGGAGCGGGGGGTTACGAGCAGTACTTC
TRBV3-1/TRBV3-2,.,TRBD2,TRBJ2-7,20,CASSHPSGLAGGFSSYEQYF,TGTGCCAGCAGCCACCCCTCAGGGTTAGCGGGGGGGTTTAGCTCCTACGAGCAGTACTTC
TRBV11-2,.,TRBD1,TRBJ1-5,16,CASSVGQGHANQPQHF,TGTGCCAGCAGCGTCGGACAGGGTCACGCCAATCAGCCCCAGCATTTT
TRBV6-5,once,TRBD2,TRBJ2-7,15,CASSYSGSGSDEQYF,TGTGCCAGCAGTTACTCGGGTAGCGGGAGTGACGAGCAGTACTTC
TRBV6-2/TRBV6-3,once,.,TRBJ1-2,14,CASSPGYGFRGYTF,TGTGCCAGCAGTCCAGGGTACGGGTTTCGTGGCTACACCTTC
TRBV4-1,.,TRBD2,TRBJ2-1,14,CASSQVASGNEQFF,TGCGCCAGCAGCCAAGTTGCTAGCGGCAATGAGCAGTTCTTC